A selection of T cell receptor beta chains follows, all from one sample in a study of T-cell memory formation after mild COVID-19. TCRdb fed the 5' RACE reads into MiXCR, producing one record per CDR3 protein. The data contain about 470,000 distinct CDR3 sequences, nearly 25% of them singletons. Sequences were obtained from PBMCs or a T cell subset sorted from them (not recorded which). The receptors were sampled from an adult woman who had mild COVID-19 (a few samples of this study predate the infection). Cell type and time point are not known. The CDR3 runs from the conserved cysteine through the conserved F or W. The D gene is left open where the match is weak. Where a row states a size, it is once, few, many or the class of an expanded clone; other rows omit it.

j_gene,abundance,v_gene,d_gene,CDR3aa,CDR3nt
TRBJ2-3,-,TRBV7-9,TRBD2,CASRPGLAGWTDTQYF,TGTGCCAGCAGGCCGGGACTAGCGGGGTGGACAGATACGCAGTATTTT
TRBJ2-4,few,TRBV29-1,-,CSVAVIHGGYNIQYF,TGCAGCGTTGCTGTTATCCACGGGGGTTATAACATTCAGTACTTC
TRBJ2-2,-,TRBV5-4,TRBD2,CASRRAGVDTGELFF,TGTGCCAGCAGACGGGCGGGGGTAGACACCGGGGAGCTGTTTTTT
TRBJ2-7,-,TRBV6-5,-,CASSYPSGGGEQYF,TGTGCCAGCAGTTACCCGTCAGGGGGGGGCGAGCAGTACTTC
TRBJ2-3,-,TRBV4-1,TRBD2,CASSQDEGGAGGADTQYF,TGCGCCAGCAGCCAAGATGAAGGGGGAGCGGGGGGAGCAGATACGCAGTATTTT
TRBJ2-1,-,TRBV5-6,-,CASSWSRSGSYNEQFF,TGTGCCAGCAGCTGGAGCCGGTCGGGCTCCTACAATGAGCAGTTCTTC
TRBJ2-5,few,TRBV10-3,-,CAISGRVVGQETQYF,TGTGCCATCAGTGGAAGGGTAGTGGGGCAAGAGACCCAGTACTTC
TRBJ2-2,few,TRBV6-5,TRBD2,CASTSGRASTGELFF,TGTGCCAGCACTAGCGGGAGGGCCAGCACCGGGGAGCTGTTTTTT
TRBJ2-1,-,TRBV4-3,TRBD2,CASSLGLAGEHEQFF,TGCGCCAGCAGCTTGGGACTAGCGGGAGAGCATGAGCAGTTCTTC
TRBJ2-5,few,TRBV5-1,-,CASSPASAGETQYF,TGCGCCAGCAGCCCGGCCTCAGCCGGGGAGACCCAGTACTTC